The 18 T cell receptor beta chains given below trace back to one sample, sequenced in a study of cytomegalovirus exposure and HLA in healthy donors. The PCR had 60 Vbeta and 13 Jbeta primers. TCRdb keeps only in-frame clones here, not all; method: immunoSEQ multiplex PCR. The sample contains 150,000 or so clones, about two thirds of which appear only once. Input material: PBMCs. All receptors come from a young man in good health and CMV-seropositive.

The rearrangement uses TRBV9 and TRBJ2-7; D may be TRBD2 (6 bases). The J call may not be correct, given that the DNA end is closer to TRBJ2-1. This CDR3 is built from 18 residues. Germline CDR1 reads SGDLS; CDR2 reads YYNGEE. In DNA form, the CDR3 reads TGTGCCAGCAGCGTAGCGGGCGGGACGGCGAGCTCCTACAATGAGCAGTTCTTC. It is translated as CASSVAGGTASSYNEQFF.

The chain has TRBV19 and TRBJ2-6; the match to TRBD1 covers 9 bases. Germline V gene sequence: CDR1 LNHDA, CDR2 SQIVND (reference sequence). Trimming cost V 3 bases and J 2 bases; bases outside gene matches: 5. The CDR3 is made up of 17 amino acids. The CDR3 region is CASSMGQGYAGANVLTF. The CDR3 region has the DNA TGTGCCAGTAGTATGGGACAGGGCTATGCTGGGGCCAACGTCCTGACTTTC.

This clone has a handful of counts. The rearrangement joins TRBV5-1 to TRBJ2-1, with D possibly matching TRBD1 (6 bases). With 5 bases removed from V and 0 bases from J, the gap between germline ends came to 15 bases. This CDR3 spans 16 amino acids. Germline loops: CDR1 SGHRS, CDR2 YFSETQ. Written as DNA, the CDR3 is TGCGCCAGCAGGCCTGTACAGGGTCTCTCCTACAATGAGCAGTTCTTC. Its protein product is CASRPVQGLSYNEQFF.

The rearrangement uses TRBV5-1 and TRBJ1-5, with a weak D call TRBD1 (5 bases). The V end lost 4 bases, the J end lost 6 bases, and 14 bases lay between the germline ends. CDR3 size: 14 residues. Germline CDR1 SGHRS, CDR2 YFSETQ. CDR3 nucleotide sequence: TGCGCCAGCAGCATGGAGGGGTTCGGTCAGCCCCAGCATTTT. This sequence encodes CASSMEGFGQPQHF.

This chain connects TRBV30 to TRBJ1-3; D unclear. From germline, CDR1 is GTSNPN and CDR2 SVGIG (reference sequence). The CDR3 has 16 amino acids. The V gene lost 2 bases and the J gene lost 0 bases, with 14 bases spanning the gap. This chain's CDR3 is CAWSSGKVASGNTIYF. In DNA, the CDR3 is TGTGCCTGGAGTTCGGGGAAGGTGGCCTCTGGAAACACCATATATTTT.

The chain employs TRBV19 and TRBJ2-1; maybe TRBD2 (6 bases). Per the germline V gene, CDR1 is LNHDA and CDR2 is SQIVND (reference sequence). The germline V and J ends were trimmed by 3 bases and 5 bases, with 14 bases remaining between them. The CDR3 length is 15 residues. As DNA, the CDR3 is TGTGCCAGTAGTATTTCCCGGGGGATCAACAATGAGCAGTTCTTC. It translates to CASSISRGINNEQFF.

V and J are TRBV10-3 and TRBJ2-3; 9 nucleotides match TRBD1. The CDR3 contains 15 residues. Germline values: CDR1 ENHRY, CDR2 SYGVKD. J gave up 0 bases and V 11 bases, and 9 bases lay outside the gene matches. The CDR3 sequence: CAVSPGQGSTDTQYF. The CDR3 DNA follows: TGTGCCGTATCTCCGGGACAGGGAAGCACAGATACGCAGTATTTT.

This chain's CDR3 is CASSDRAGYSYNEQFF. CDR3 sequence (DNA): TGTGCCAGCAGTGACAGGGCAGGCTACTCCTACAATGAGCAGTTCTTC. The rearrangement links TRBV6-1 to TRBJ2-1; weak D call: TRBD1 (5 bases). The V gene lost 3 bases and the J gene lost 0 bases, with 12 bases spanning the gap. CDR1 and CDR2 from the germline V gene are MNHNS and SASEGT. The length of the CDR3 is 16 residues.

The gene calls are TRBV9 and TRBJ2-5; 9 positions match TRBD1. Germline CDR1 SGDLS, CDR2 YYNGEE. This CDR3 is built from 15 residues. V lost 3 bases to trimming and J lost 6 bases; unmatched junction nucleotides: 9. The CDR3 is CASSEPGTGTKTQYF. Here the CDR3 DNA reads TGTGCCAGCAGCGAACCCGGGACAGGGACGAAGACCCAGTACTTC.

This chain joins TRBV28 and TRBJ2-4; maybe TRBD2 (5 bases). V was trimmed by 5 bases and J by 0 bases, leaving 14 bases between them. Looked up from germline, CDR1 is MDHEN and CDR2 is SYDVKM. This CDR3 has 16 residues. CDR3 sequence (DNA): TGTGCCAGCAGTCCCCGGGGAACTCTAGCCAAAAACATTCAGTACTTC. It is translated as CASSPRGTLAKNIQYF.

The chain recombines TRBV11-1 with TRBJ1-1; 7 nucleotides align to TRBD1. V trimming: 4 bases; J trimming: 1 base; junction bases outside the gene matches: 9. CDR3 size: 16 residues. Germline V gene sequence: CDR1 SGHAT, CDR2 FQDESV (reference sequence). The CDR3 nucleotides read TGTGCCAGCAGCTACCAGACAGGGTTCAGGAACACTGAAGCTTTCTTT. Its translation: CASSYQTGFRNTEAFF. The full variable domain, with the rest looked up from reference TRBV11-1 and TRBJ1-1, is EAEVAQSPRYKITEKSQAVAFWCDPISGHATLYWYRQILGQGPELLVQFQDESVVDDSQLPKDRFSAERLKGVDSTLKIQPAELGDSAMYLCASSYQTGFRNTEAFFGQGTRLTVV.

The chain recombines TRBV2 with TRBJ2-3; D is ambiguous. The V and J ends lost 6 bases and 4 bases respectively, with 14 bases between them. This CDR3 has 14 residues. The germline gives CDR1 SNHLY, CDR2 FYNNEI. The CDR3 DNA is TGTGCCAGCAGGTCACTAACGGCGGCAGATACGCAGTATTTT. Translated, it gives CASRSLTAADTQYF.

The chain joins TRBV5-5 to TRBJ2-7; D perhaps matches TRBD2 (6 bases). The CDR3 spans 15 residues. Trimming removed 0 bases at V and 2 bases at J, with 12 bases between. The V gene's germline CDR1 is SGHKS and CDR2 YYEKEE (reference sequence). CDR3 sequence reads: CASSLAGRGTYEQYF. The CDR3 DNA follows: TGTGCCAGCAGCTTGGCCGGTCGCGGGACCTACGAGCAGTACTTC.

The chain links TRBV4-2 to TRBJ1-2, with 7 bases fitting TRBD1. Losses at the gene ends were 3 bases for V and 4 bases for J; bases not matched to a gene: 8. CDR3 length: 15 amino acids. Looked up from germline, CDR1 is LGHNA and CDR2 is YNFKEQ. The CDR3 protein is CASSQSGQNFYGYTF. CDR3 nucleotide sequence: TGTGCCAGCAGCCAGTCGGGACAGAATTTCTATGGCTACACCTTC.

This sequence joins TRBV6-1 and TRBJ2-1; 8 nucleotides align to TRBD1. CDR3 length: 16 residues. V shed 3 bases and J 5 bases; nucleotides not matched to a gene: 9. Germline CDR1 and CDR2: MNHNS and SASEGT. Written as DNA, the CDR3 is TGTGCCAGCAGTGAGAGCCTAGGGACAGGCAACAATGAGCAGTTCTTC. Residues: CASSESLGTGNNEQFF.

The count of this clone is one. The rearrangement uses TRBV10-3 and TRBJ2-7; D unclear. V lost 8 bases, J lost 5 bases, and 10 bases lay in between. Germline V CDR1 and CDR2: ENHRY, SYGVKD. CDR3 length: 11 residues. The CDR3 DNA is TGTGCCATCGGCGCTAGTGACGAGCAGTACTTC. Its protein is CAIGASDEQYF.

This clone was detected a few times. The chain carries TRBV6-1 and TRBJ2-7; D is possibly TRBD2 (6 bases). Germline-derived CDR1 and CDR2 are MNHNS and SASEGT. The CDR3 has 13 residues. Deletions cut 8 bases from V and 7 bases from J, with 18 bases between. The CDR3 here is CASRLLGGREQYF. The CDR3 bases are TGTGCCAGCCGCCTCTTGGGGGGTCGGGAGCAGTACTTC.

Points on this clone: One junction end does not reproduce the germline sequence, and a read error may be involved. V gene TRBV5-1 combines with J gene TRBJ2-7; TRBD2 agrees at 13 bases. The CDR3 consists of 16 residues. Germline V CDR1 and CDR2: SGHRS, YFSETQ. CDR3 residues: CVSSPGTSGTFYEQYF. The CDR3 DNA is TGCGTCAGCAGCCCCGGGACTAGCGGGACTTTTTACGAGCAGTACTTC.